This entry is about one T cell receptor beta chain. There is no known antigen for this receptor. No quality values exist for individual bases; no much larger clone is one base distant. V loses 4 bases at its end and J loses 3 bases; junction bases beyond the gene matches: 8. The CDR3 measures 15 amino acids from cysteine to phenylalanine. Just CDR3 DNA is preserved here, 45 bases in frame from base 1. CDR1 and CDR2 (SGDLS, YYNGEE) derive from the germline V gene. The reads were generated on an Illumina NovaSeq 6000. Using 5'RACE with constant-segment primers, TCRalpha and TCRbeta cDNA libraries were constructed, with sample barcodes and unique molecular identifiers added in the process. Trizol reagent was used to extract RNA from every sample. The libraries were amplified in two PCR steps, and the second step added a second sample barcode and Illumina TruSeq adapters. Sequencing of the libraries was done on an Illumina NovaSeq, producing 2 x 150 bp paired-end reads. Turning to the authors' computational methods: Reads were demultiplexed and collapsed into UMI-guided consensus sequences with migec v1.2.7. With mixcr v2.1.11, UMI consensuses were aligned to TRA and TRB V and J templates and assembled into clonotypes. Clonotypes were classified as expanded or contracted when called significant by both edgeR and NoisET, with noise models trained on biological replicates. For edgeR calls, a false discovery rate-adjusted p below 0.01 and a log2 fold-change threshold of 1 were applied. PCA with hierarchical clustering of max-normalized trajectories of the 1000 most abundant clonotypes was used as exploratory dynamics analysis. Each responding clone was given a CD4 or CD8 phenotype based on the CD4+ and CD8+ repertoires, which had been sequenced separately. TCRdb ran its own pipeline on the public reads, namely fastp trimming at Q25 and MiXCR clone calling, and kept in-frame beta chains. Under each unique CDR3 protein, matching rows form one entry showing the most common genes and DNA. The V and J calls come from TCRdb's annotation, not from the publication. The sample profile shows a few hundred thousand distinct CDR3 sequences; under 30% of them were found once. 10% to 12% of the sample is held by the ten biggest clonotypes.

This sample was included in a study of T-cell memory formation after mild COVID-19 (dated by TCRdb to about 2021). Study-level background: Most TCR sequence clusters were specific to one of the two donors. T-cell clones expanding and contracting after mild COVID-19 in a couple of donors were tracked by longitudinal TCRalpha and TCRbeta repertoire sequencing. Two young, previously healthy adult volunteers made up the cohort, one male and one female. The research as a whole found: The study covered only two mild cases, and larger cohorts including severe cases with pre-infection samples were considered necessary. Contracting CD4+ clones were located mainly in the CM and EM memory subsets, whereas CD8+ clones were found to be enriched in EMRA. Whether the second-wave clones peaking on day 37 were SARS-CoV-2 specific was not confirmed. Some responding clones were detected in pre-infection memory, suggesting pre-existing cross-reactive memory T cells joined the SARS-CoV-2 response. Clones contracting from day 15 to 85 had balanced CD4/CD8 phenotypes, while a second wave expanding from day 15 to 37 was biased towards CD4+.

Ficoll-Paque density gradient centrifugation was the method used to isolate PBMCs. This receptor was taken from an adult woman who had mild COVID-19 (a few samples of this study predate the infection). The sample titles of this study are shuffled in the database, so cell type and time point are left out; the donor was told from shared clones. This chain is built from TRBV9 and TRBJ2-5; 8 central nucleotides agree with TRBD2. The sample comprised PBMCs or a T cell subset sorted from them (not recorded which). In nucleotides, the sequence is TGTGCCAGCAGCCCCCGTGGGCGGGAGGAAGAGACCCAGTACTTC. This gives the protein CASSPRGREEETQYF.